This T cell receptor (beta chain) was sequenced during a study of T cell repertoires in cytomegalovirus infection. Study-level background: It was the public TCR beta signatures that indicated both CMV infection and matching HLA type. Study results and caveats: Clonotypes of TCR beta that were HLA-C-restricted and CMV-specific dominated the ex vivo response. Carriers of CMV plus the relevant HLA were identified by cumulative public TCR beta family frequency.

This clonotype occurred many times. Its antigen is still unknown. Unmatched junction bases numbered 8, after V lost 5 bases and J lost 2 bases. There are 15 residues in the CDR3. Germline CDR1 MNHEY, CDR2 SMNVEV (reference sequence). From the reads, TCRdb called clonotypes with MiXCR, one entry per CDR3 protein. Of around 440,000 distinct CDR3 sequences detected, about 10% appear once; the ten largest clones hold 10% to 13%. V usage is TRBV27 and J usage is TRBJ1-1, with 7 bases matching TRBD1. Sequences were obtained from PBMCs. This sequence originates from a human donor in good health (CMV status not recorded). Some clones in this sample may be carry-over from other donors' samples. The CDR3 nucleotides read TGTGCCAGCAGTCGAGAAGACAGGGTTAACACTGAAGCTTTCTTT. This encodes CASSREDRVNTEAFF.